The rows below give T cell receptor beta chains drawn from one sample of a study of blood T cell repertoires in COVID-19. Sequenced by immunoSEQ multiplex PCR; TCRdb stores in-frame clones only, minus some. The sample lists some 60,000 clones; under 85% were seen once. Sample: peripheral blood. Source of these receptors: a woman older than 75 with acute or convalescent COVID-19. Each CDR3 is given with its conserved first and last residue. D genes are given only for firm matches. Only part of the rows carry a size: once, few, many, or a class if the clone is expanded.

j_gene,abundance,v_gene,d_gene,CDR3aa,CDR3nt
TRBJ2-7,-,TRBV29-1,TRBD2,CSVGLAARSYEQYF,TGCAGCGTTGGGCTAGCGGCGCGGTCCTACGAGCAGTACTTC
TRBJ1-1,once,TRBV7-3,TRBD1,CASSMGQLNTEAFF,TGTGCCAGCAGCATGGGACAGCTGAACACTGAAGCTTTCTTT
TRBJ2-7,-,TRBV5-4,TRBD1,CASSSPEVGQGSTYEQYF,TGTGCCAGCAGCTCCCCTGAGGTAGGACAGGGGTCAACTTACGAGCAGTACTTC
TRBJ2-1,-,TRBV9,TRBD2,CASRPSGGFNNEQFF,TGTGCCAGCAGACCCAGCGGGGGCTTCAACAATGAGCAGTTCTTC
TRBJ2-7,once,TRBV5-1,TRBD2,CASSSNPGTTYEQYF,TGCGCCAGCAGCTCCAACCCCGGGACTACCTACGAGCAGTACTTC
TRBJ2-7,-,TRBV3-1/TRBV3-2,-,CASSAIVSYEQYF,TGTGCCAGCAGCGCGATCGTCTCCTACGAGCAGTACTTC
TRBJ1-1,-,TRBV3-1/TRBV3-2,-,CASSQQGTAFF,TGTGCCAGCAGCCAACAGGGGACGGCTTTCTTT
TRBJ2-3,-,TRBV27,-,CASSPGVDTQYF,TGTGCCAGCAGCCCCGGGGTCGATACGCAGTATTTT
TRBJ2-7,-,TRBV5-1,TRBD2,CASSLAPLAPGRASEQYF,TGCGCCAGCAGCTTGGCGCCACTAGCGCCCGGGAGGGCCTCCGAGCAGTACTTC
TRBJ1-1,once,TRBV27,-,CASSLRGQNTEAFF,TGTGCCAGCAGTTTGAGGGGACAGAACACTGAAGCTTTCTTT
TRBJ2-1,few,TRBV2,-,CASSVGGWAYNEQFF,TGTGCCAGCAGTGTAGGCGGTTGGGCCTACAATGAGCAGTTCTTC
TRBJ2-2,-,TRBV5-1,TRBD2,CASRWTSGGTGELFF,TGCGCCAGCAGATGGACTAGCGGCGGGACCGGGGAGCTGTTTTTT
TRBJ2-7,-,TRBV7-2,TRBD2,CASSRSPSGGAYEQYF,TGTGCCAGCAGCCGCTCCCCTAGCGGGGGGGCCTACGAGCAGTACTTC
TRBJ2-1,-,TRBV28,-,CASSFTGRAYNEQFF,TGTGCCAGCAGTTTTACAGGGAGGGCCTACAATGAGCAGTTCTTC
TRBJ2-1,-,TRBV3-1/TRBV3-2,-,CASSQGSQTYNEQFF,TGTGCCAGCAGCCAAGGATCGCAGACCTACAATGAGCAGTTCTTC
TRBJ2-2,-,TRBV4-2,TRBD2,CASSRTRDTGELFF,TGTGCCAGCAGCCGGACTAGAGACACCGGGGAGCTGTTTTTT
TRBJ1-1,-,TRBV11-2,TRBD1,CASSATGTGVTEAFF,TGTGCCAGCAGCGCAACCGGGACAGGGGTAACTGAAGCTTTCTTT
TRBJ2-1,-,TRBV5-4,TRBD2,CASSLTSGDEQFF,TGTGCCAGCAGCTTGACTAGCGGGGATGAGCAGTTCTTC
TRBJ1-2,-,TRBV12-5,-,CASGSYYSYGYTF,TGTGCTAGTGGTTCCTATTACAGCTATGGCTACACCTTC
TRBJ1-3,-,TRBV7-2,-,CASSLQGRTGNTIYF,TGTGCCAGCAGTTTACAGGGCAGAACTGGAAACACCATATATTTT
TRBJ2-1,few,TRBV24-1,-,CATSDTADSYNEQFF,TGTGCCACCAGTGATACCGCCGACAGCTACAATGAGCAGTTCTTC
TRBJ2-7,-,TRBV28,-,CASSLRVRGEQYF,TGTGCCAGCAGTCTCAGGGTTCGGGGGGAGCAGTACTTC
TRBJ2-7,few,TRBV27,TRBD2,CASSGSGGPYEQYF,TGTGCCAGCAGTGGGAGCGGGGGTCCCTACGAGCAGTACTTC
TRBJ1-3,-,TRBV7-2,-,CASSLGPNSGNTIYF,TGTGCCAGCAGCTTAGGGCCGAACTCTGGAAACACCATATATTTT
TRBJ2-3,once,TRBV7-2,-,CASSSQRDTQYF,TGTGCCAGCAGTTCCCAGCGAGATACGCAGTATTTT
TRBJ2-7,-,TRBV7-2,TRBD2,CASSNQASGTYEQYF,TGTGCCAGCAGCAACCAGGCTAGCGGAACCTACGAGCAGTACTTC
TRBJ2-5,once,TRBV7-9,TRBD1,CASSLGGQGAEETQYF,TGTGCCAGCAGCTTAGGGGGACAGGGGGCAGAAGAGACCCAGTACTTC
TRBJ2-3,few,TRBV9,-,CASSGGPRTDTQYF,TGTGCCAGCAGCGGGGGCCCTCGCACAGATACGCAGTATTTT
TRBJ2-7,-,TRBV5-1,TRBD2,CASSSGLAGNSYEQYF,TGCGCCAGCAGCTCCGGACTAGCGGGGAACTCCTACGAGCAGTACTTC
TRBJ1-4,-,TRBV5-1,TRBD1,CASSMTGSRGANEKLFF,TGCGCCAGCAGCATGACAGGGTCCAGGGGGGCTAATGAAAAACTGTTTTTT
TRBJ1-2,-,TRBV11-2,-,CASSVDPAGYGYTF,TGTGCCAGCAGCGTTGACCCGGCGGGCTATGGCTACACCTTC
TRBJ2-4,-,TRBV7-2,TRBD2,CASSLVPAGGQSSKNIQYF,TGTGCCAGCAGCTTAGTCCCAGCGGGGGGGCAATCCTCCAAAAACATTCAGTACTTC
TRBJ2-7,-,TRBV30,-,CAWSNGRVLEQYF,TGTGCCTGGAGCAACGGCAGGGTATTAGAGCAGTACTTC
TRBJ1-3,-,TRBV4-2,-,CASSQGAGVNTIYF,TGTGCCAGCAGCCAAGGGGCCGGGGTTAACACCATATATTTT
TRBJ2-7,-,TRBV12-2,-,CASRLHRGTYEQYF,TGTGCAAGTCGACTCCACAGGGGAACCTACGAGCAGTACTTC
TRBJ1-5,-,TRBV27,-,CASSYRFNQPQHF,TGTGCCAGCAGTTACCGGTTCAATCAGCCCCAGCATTTT
TRBJ2-5,-,TRBV15,TRBD1,CATSRTRQGARQETQYF,TGTGCCACCAGCAGAACCCGACAGGGGGCGCGCCAAGAGACCCAGTACTTC
TRBJ1-6,-,TRBV9,-,CASSPQRGGNSPLHF,TGTGCCAGCAGCCCCCAGAGGGGGGGCAATTCACCCCTCCACTTT
TRBJ1-6,-,TRBV30,TRBD1,CAAMSGTVNSPLHF,TGTGCCGCTATGTCCGGGACAGTCAATTCACCCCTCCACTTT
TRBJ1-5,-,TRBV7-2,TRBD1,CASSLEETGGFLSNQPQHF,TGTGCCAGCAGCTTAGAAGAGACAGGGGGATTTTTGAGCAATCAGCCCCAGCATTTT
TRBJ2-1,-,TRBV24-1,-,CATSVGLSSYNEQFF,TGTGCCACCAGTGTCGGACTCAGCTCCTACAATGAGCAGTTCTTC
TRBJ2-7,-,TRBV7-9,-,CASSLSSASYEQYF,TGTGCCAGCAGCTTAAGCAGCGCCTCCTACGAGCAGTACTTC
TRBJ1-1,-,TRBV6-5,TRBD1,CASSFTGVGSEAFF,TGTGCCAGCAGTTTTACAGGGGTTGGGTCTGAAGCTTTCTTT
TRBJ2-7,-,TRBV6-1,TRBD1,CASSELGTAVSYEQYF,TGTGCCAGCAGTGAATTAGGGACAGCAGTCTCCTACGAGCAGTACTTC
TRBJ1-1,-,TRBV18,-,CASSPDQAGAHTEAFF,TGTGCCAGCTCACCAGATCAGGCGGGGGCCCACACTGAAGCTTTCTTT
TRBJ1-2,-,TRBV7-2,TRBD1,CASLRDRGNYGYTF,TGTGCCAGCCTTCGGGACAGGGGAAACTATGGCTACACCTTC
TRBJ2-5,-,TRBV7-8,-,CASSLYRVDPSQKETQYF,TGTGCCAGCAGCTTATATCGAGTTGATCCTTCCCAAAAAGAGACCCAGTACTTC
TRBJ2-2,-,TRBV19,TRBD2,CASKAAGANTGELFF,TGTGCCAGTAAAGCGGCGGGGGCGAACACCGGGGAGCTGTTTTTT
TRBJ2-3,-,TRBV7-6,TRBD1,CASSFGTGRTDTQYF,TGTGCCAGCAGCTTCGGGACAGGACGCACAGATACGCAGTATTTT
TRBJ1-6,-,TRBV5-1,-,CASSLSPGRFNSPLHF,TGCGCCAGCAGCTTGTCTCCAGGGAGGTTCAATTCACCCCTCCACTTT
TRBJ1-1,-,TRBV5-4,TRBD1,CASSIRDRNTEAFF,TGTGCCAGCAGCATACGGGACAGGAACACTGAAGCTTTCTTT
TRBJ1-1,few,TRBV11-3,-,CASSLSGDTEAFF,TGTGCCAGCAGCTTATCGGGGGACACTGAAGCTTTCTTT
TRBJ2-7,medium-sized,TRBV29-1,-,CSGQGSYEQYF,TGCAGTGGCCAGGGGTCCTACGAGCAGTACTTC
TRBJ1-3,few,TRBV7-2,-,CASSGTGYGNTIYF,TGTGCCAGCAGCGGTACAGGGTATGGAAACACCATATATTTT
TRBJ1-4,-,TRBV3-1/TRBV3-2,TRBD1,CASNLGRGHNKLFF,TGTGCCAGCAATCTTGGCAGGGGGCACAACAAACTGTTTTTT
TRBJ1-1,few,TRBV20-1,-,CSATKNTEAFF,TGCAGTGCTACTAAAAACACTGAAGCTTTCTTT
TRBJ1-5,-,TRBV5-8,TRBD1,CASSFEDRVYSNQPQHF,TGTGCCAGCAGCTTTGAGGACAGGGTTTATAGCAATCAGCCCCAGCATTTT
TRBJ1-5,few,TRBV15,-,CATSRDAGNQPQHF,TGTGCCACCAGCAGAGATGCGGGGAATCAGCCCCAGCATTTT
TRBJ2-7,-,TRBV7-6,-,CASSLPGDAYEQYF,TGTGCCAGCAGCTTACCGGGAGACGCCTACGAGCAGTACTTC